The 25 T cell receptor beta chains presented below share a single source sample, sequenced in a study of CD8 T cells in Susac syndrome (dated by TCRdb to between 2017 and 2020). Libraries were made using the immunoSEQ multiplex PCR assay. RNA was extracted using the RNeasy kit, and roughly 0.5 to 1 microgram was reverse transcribed with random hexamers. TCRdb passed the public sequencing reads through fastp at Q25 and MiXCR, retaining productive beta sequences. For every CDR3 protein sequence, its rows merge into one entry that carries the most common genes and DNA. Counted in this sample were about 83,000 distinct CDR3 sequences; 96% of them appeared once. The ten biggest clones cover about 0.39% of the sample. Sequencing input: CD8+ T cells from PBMCs. The receptors were sampled from a human donor with Susac syndrome.

The chain has TRBV5-1 and TRBJ2-7; TRBD2 agrees at 10 bases. The CDR3 length is 18 residues. Germline CDR1 is SGHRS and CDR2 is YFSETQ. V dropped 1 base and J dropped 7; count of bases not matched to a gene: 17. CDR3 in amino acids: CASSLSNPLQTSGLEQYF. The CDR3 bases are TGCGCCAGCAGCTTGTCAAATCCCCTACAGACTAGCGGGCTGGAGCAGTACTTC.

The chain joins TRBV28 to TRBJ2-5; D is possibly TRBD2 (5 bases). V shed 3 bases and J shed 2 bases, with 10 bases lying between them. There are 14 residues in the CDR3. The V gene's germline CDR1 is MDHEN and CDR2 SYDVKM. The CDR3 coding sequence is TGTGCCAGCAGTTTCTTAGCGAATCAAGAGACCCAGTACTTC. Its translation is CASSFLANQETQYF.

The V gene is TRBV20-1, the J gene TRBJ2-7; unclear D gene. Germline CDR1 reads DFQATT; CDR2 reads SNEGSKA (reference sequence). V lost 4 bases to trimming and J lost 0 bases, with 7 bases between them. The CDR3 extends over 12 amino acids. CDR3 sequence reads: CSATASSYEQYF. The CDR3 nucleotides are TGCAGTGCTACAGCGAGCTCCTACGAGCAGTACTTC.

The V gene is TRBV9, the J gene TRBJ1-6; 11 bases fit TRBD1. This CDR3 region has 17 residues. Germline V gene sequence: CDR1 SGDLS, CDR2 YYNGEE. J was trimmed by 9 bases and V by 0 bases; bases with no gene match: 8. The CDR3 here is CASSVAETGTGGSPLHF. CDR3 coding DNA: TGTGCCAGCAGCGTAGCGGAGACCGGGACAGGGGGTTCACCCCTCCACTTT.

The rearrangement joins TRBV10-3 to TRBJ1-5; the D gene is possibly TRBD1 (5 bases). V dropped 10 bases and J dropped 0 bases, with 7 bases sitting between them. CDR3 length equals 12 residues. Per the germline V gene, CDR1 is ENHRY and CDR2 is SYGVKD. CDR3: CATQGSNQPQHF. The CDR3, as DNA: TGTGCCACCCAGGGTAGCAATCAGCCCCAGCATTTT.

V and J are TRBV15 and TRBJ1-2, with D unclear. The germline V and J ends were trimmed by 3 bases and 8 bases, with 16 bases remaining between them. This CDR3 region has 14 residues. The germline V gene encodes CDR1 LNHNV and CDR2 YYDKDF (reference sequence). CDR3 DNA sequence: TGTGCCACCAGCAGTACTCGAGGAATGTGGGGCTACACCTTC. This sequence encodes CATSSTRGMWGYTF.

This chain joins TRBV3-1 and TRBJ2-1; tentatively, D is TRBD2 (6 bases). Germline V gene data show CDR1 as LGHDT and CDR2 as YNNKEL (reference sequence). Trimming cost V 1 base and J 7 bases, with 11 bases left between them. This CDR3 is built from 14 residues. The CDR3 DNA reads TGTGCCAGCAGCCAAGGTGGAGGGAGGAATGAGCAGTTCTTC. This sequence encodes CASSQGGGRNEQFF.

DNA for the CDR3: TGTGCCAGCAGTTGGACAGGGGAAAGGCCATATCAGCCCCAGCATTTT. As protein: CASSWTGERPYQPQHF. The chain is built from TRBV6-2 or TRBV6-3 and TRBJ1-5; 9 nucleotides match TRBD1. This CDR3 spans 16 amino acids. Germline values: CDR1 MNHEY, CDR2 SVGEGT. J lost 5 bases, V lost 4 bases, and 9 bases had no gene match.

J is TRBJ1-2 and V is TRBV12-3 or TRBV12-4; TRBD1 matches 7 bases. The V gene end was trimmed by 7 bases and the J gene end by 2 bases; junction bases not matched to a gene: 7. The CDR3 runs 14 residues. The DNA for the CDR3 is TGTGCCAGCACCCCGGCGGGACAGAACTATGGCTACACCTTC. Protein product: CASTPAGQNYGYTF.

The chain links TRBV28 to TRBJ1-5, with D perhaps TRBD1 (6 bases). The CDR3 spans 14 residues. Trimming removed 3 bases from V and 7 bases from J, with 13 bases in between. In germline, CDR1 is MDHEN, CDR2 SYDVKM. This CDR3 reads CASSLGGLGQPQHF. DNA of the CDR3: TGTGCCAGCAGTTTGGGGGGGCTGGGACAGCCCCAGCATTTT. The complete variable domain, with remaining parts taken from reference TRBV28 and TRBJ1-5, reads DVKVTQSSRYLVKRTGEKVFLECVQDMDHENMFWYRQDPGLGLRLIYFSYDVKMKEKGDIPEGYSVSREKKERFSLILESASTNQTSMYLCASSLGGLGQPQHFGDGTRLSIL.

This sequence joins TRBV7-9 and TRBJ2-3; 9 bases align to TRBD1. With V trimmed by 6 bases and J by 2 bases, 6 bases remained unmatched. Germline CDR1 reads SEHNR; CDR2 reads FQNEAQ (reference sequence). This CDR3 spans 15 amino acids. The CDR3 DNA sequence: TGTGCCAGCAGTTCGACAGGGGGTCTCACAGATACGCAGTATTTT. Its protein product is CASSSTGGLTDTQYF.

The chain has TRBV29-1 and TRBJ1-2, with D possibly being TRBD1 (6 bases). Looked up from germline, CDR1 is SQVTM and CDR2 is ANQGSEA. V lost 5 bases and J lost 8, with 15 bases in between. The CDR3 is 12 residues long. In DNA, the CDR3 is TGCAGCGTTCAGGGGCGGTCGGACGGCTACACCTTC. Protein: CSVQGRSDGYTF. The variable domain in full, with the rest retrieved from reference TRBV29-1 and TRBJ1-2, is SAVISQKPSRDICQRGTSLTIQCQVDSQVTMMFWYRQQPGQSLTLIATANQGSEATYESGFVIDKFPISRPNLTFSTLTVSNMSPEDSSIYLCSVQGRSDGYTFGSGTRLTVV.

J is TRBJ1-6 and V is TRBV9; D is unclear. This CDR3 is built from 15 residues. Germline V gives CDR1 SGDLS, CDR2 YYNGEE. The V end was cut by 0 bases, the J end by 9 bases, with 13 bases between. In DNA, the CDR3 is TGTGCCAGCAGCGTAGAGGACCCGGGCCTTTCACCCCTCCACTTT. Amino acids: CASSVEDPGLSPLHF.

The chain joins TRBV6-6 to TRBJ2-3; TRBD2 matches at 7 bases. The CDR3 length is 14 residues. Looked up from germline, CDR1 is MNHNY and CDR2 is SVGAGI (reference sequence). V shed 5 bases and J 1 base; nucleotides not matched to a gene: 3. This CDR3 is CASSGLGGTDTQYF. CDR3 DNA sequence: TGTGCCAGCAGTGGACTAGGGGGCACAGATACGCAGTATTTT.

The CDR3 DNA follows: TGTGCCAGCAGTTTAAGGGCCAGCCCTGCCGGGGAGCTGTTTTTT. This codes for CASSLRASPAGELFF. The chain carries TRBV28 and TRBJ2-2; D is unresolved. The V and J ends lost 2 bases and 6 bases respectively, with 13 bases between them. Looked up from germline, CDR1 is MDHEN and CDR2 is SYDVKM. The CDR3 has 15 amino acids.

V is TRBV7-9 and J is TRBJ2-7, with a tentative D call TRBD1 (5 bases). Germline values: CDR1 SEHNR, CDR2 FQNEAQ (reference sequence). V lost 1 base and J lost 6, with 13 bases in between. The CDR3 has 14 amino acids. DNA for the CDR3: TGTGCCAGCAGCTTAGGGGCCAGGGCTGGCGAGCAGTACGTC. Protein sequence: CASSLGARAGEQYV.

The genes are TRBV18 and TRBJ2-1, with 13 bases matching TRBD2. Per the germline V gene, CDR1 is KGHSH and CDR2 is LQKENI. The CDR3 is 16 amino acids. V trimming: 4 bases; J trimming: 7 bases; junction bases outside the gene matches: 7. The CDR3 loop reads CASSLTSGGARNEQFF. The DNA for the CDR3 is TGTGCCAGCTCACTCACTAGCGGGGGGGCCCGGAATGAGCAGTTCTTC.

This chain links TRBV27 with TRBJ1-1; 8 bases fit TRBD1. Germline values: CDR1 MNHEY, CDR2 SMNVEV (reference sequence). The CDR3 runs 13 residues. J gave up 4 bases and V 6 bases, and 4 bases lay outside the gene matches. The CDR3 protein is CASSLTGATEAFF. CDR3 bases: TGTGCCAGCAGCTTGACAGGGGCCACTGAAGCTTTCTTT.

This clonotype was found once. The V call is TRBV6-2 or TRBV6-3, the J call TRBJ2-1, with 12 bases fitting TRBD2. This CDR3 has 16 amino acids. Germline trimming cut 7 bases from V and 0 bases from J; bases unmatched to any gene: 4. From germline, CDR1 is MNHEY and CDR2 SVGEGT. In nucleotides, the CDR3 is TGTGCCAGCAATCTAGCGGGGGGGATCTCCTACAATGAGCAGTTCTTC. It encodes CASNLAGGISYNEQFF.

The V and J genes are TRBV6-5 and TRBJ1-5, with D unclear. The CDR3 runs to 13 residues. The V gene lost 5 bases and the J gene lost 4 bases, with 9 bases spanning the gap. Germline values: CDR1 MNHEY, CDR2 SVGAGI. The CDR3 is CASSAFTNQPQHF. Here the CDR3 DNA reads TGTGCCAGCAGTGCCTTCACGAATCAGCCCCAGCATTTT.

The rearrangement links TRBV7-9 to TRBJ2-1; tentative D call: TRBD1 (6 bases). The germline gives CDR1 SEHNR, CDR2 FQNEAQ (reference sequence). V gave up 5 bases and J gave up 7 bases, with 15 bases separating them. CDR3 length: 14 amino acids. In nucleotides, the CDR3 is TGTGCCAGCAGCCCGCCCAGGGGAACGAATGAGCAGTTCTTC. Its translation: CASSPPRGTNEQFF.

This clonotype was recorded only once. The chain couples TRBV20-1 to TRBJ2-1, with D perhaps TRBD1 (6 bases). Between the trimmed V and J ends, which lost 5 bases and 8 bases, there was a span of 10 bases. CDR1 and CDR2 (germline): DFQATT, SNEGSKA (reference sequence). The CDR3 is made up of 11 amino acids. The CDR3 DNA reads as TGCAGTGCTGGGCCAGGGGATGAGCAGTTCTTC. This gives the protein CSAGPGDEQFF.

This chain uses TRBV7-8 with TRBJ2-2; D gene uncertain. Germline-derived CDR1 and CDR2 are SGHVS and FQNEAQ. V shed 6 bases and J shed 3 bases, with 14 bases lying between them. CDR3 size: 15 residues. In DNA form, the CDR3 reads TGTGCCAGCAGGAGGCCGCGCTGGTACACCGGGGAGCTGTTTTTT. Translating gives CASRRPRWYTGELFF.

The chain uses TRBV29-1 and TRBJ2-2; TRBD2 might be the D (6 bases). V was trimmed by 8 bases and J by 1 base, leaving 20 bases between them. Germline loops: CDR1 SQVTM, CDR2 ANQGSEA. CDR3 size: 16 residues. CDR3 in DNA: TGCAGCACTGTTCTTCCGGGACTCGAGAACACCGGGGAGCTGTTTTTT. It encodes CSTVLPGLENTGELFF.

This CDR3 reads CASGYWGSYNEQFF. Here the CDR3 DNA reads TGTGCCAGTGGATATTGGGGCTCCTACAATGAGCAGTTCTTC. The chain joins TRBV19 to TRBJ2-1, with unresolved D. The CDR3 contains 14 residues. Germline V CDR1 and CDR2: LNHDA, SQIVND (reference sequence). V lost 8 bases to trimming and J lost 0 bases, with 11 bases between them.